One and the same sample provided the 4 T cell receptor beta chains below, sequenced in a study of blood T cell repertoires in COVID-19. Libraries were prepared by immunoSEQ multiplex PCR; TCRdb keeps only in-frame clonotypes and omits some of them. The table records some 12,000 clones, 80% to 90% of them present only once. Sequencing input: peripheral blood. All receptors derive from a human donor in a cohort sampled during active COVID-19.

The J gene is TRBJ2-7, the V gene TRBV19; 8 bases fit TRBD1. Germline V CDR1 and CDR2: LNHDA, SQIVND (reference sequence). The CDR3 is made up of 15 amino acids. The V gene end was trimmed by 6 bases and the J gene end by 4 bases; junction bases not matched to a gene: 11. CDR3 sequence (DNA): TGTGCCAGTAGCACGATAGGGACAGGAGAGTACGAGCAGTACTTC. Amino acids: CASSTIGTGEYEQYF.

V gene TRBV4-1 combines with J gene TRBJ2-7, with 10 bases that match TRBD2. This CDR3 comprises 16 residues. The germline CDR1 and CDR2 sequences are MGHRA and YSYEKL. Germline trimming cut 0 bases from V and 7 bases from J; bases unmatched to any gene: 9. The CDR3, as DNA: TGCGCCAGCAGCCAAGAACAGGCTAGCGGGGGCAGGGAGCAGTACTTC. It specifies CASSQEQASGGREQYF.

The chain is built from TRBV5-1 and TRBJ1-6; TRBD1 is a possible D gene (5 bases). The CDR3 loop spans 13 amino acids. In germline, CDR1 is SGHRS, CDR2 YFSETQ. The germline V and J ends were trimmed by 5 bases and 9 bases, with 12 bases remaining between them. The CDR3 nucleotides read TGCGCCAGCAGGACAGACTTGCGTTCACCCCTCCACTTT. Residues: CASRTDLRSPLHF.

V gene TRBV10-3 combines with J gene TRBJ1-2; TRBD1 aligns across 10 bases. Germline trimming cut 6 bases from V and 5 bases from J; bases unmatched to any gene: 15. Germline values: CDR1 ENHRY, CDR2 SYGVKD. The length of the CDR3 is 17 residues. The DNA for the CDR3 is TGTGCCATCAGCCAAGTTCGGGGGACAGGGGAAGGGTATGGCTACACCTTC. Encoded protein: CAISQVRGTGEGYGYTF.